The next 32 T cell receptor beta chains were all read from a single sample in a study of response to subunit inactivated influenza vaccine. TCRdb analysed the RT-PCR reads with MiXCR anew, one entry per CDR3 protein. Of about 520,000 distinct CDR3 sequences listed, about 10% are singletons. Sequencing used PBMCs from blood, obtained about 6 weeks after vaccination. The receptor source for this set is a man aged 50 or older who received an inactivated influenza vaccine.

The DNA for the CDR3 is TGCGCCAGCAGCCCAGGTCGGGGGATCTCGAACACTGAAGCTTTCTTT. It is translated as CASSPGRGISNTEAFF. The chain links TRBV4-1 to TRBJ1-1, with D perhaps matching TRBD1 (5 bases). Germline loops: CDR1 MGHRA, CDR2 YSYEKL. V dropped 4 bases and J dropped 1 base, with 16 bases sitting between them. There are 16 residues in the CDR3.

This clonotype was counted a few times. The chain combines TRBV3-1 with TRBJ2-5; 15 bases fit TRBD2. This CDR3 is built from 16 residues. V trimming: 3 bases; J trimming: 5 bases; junction bases outside the gene matches: 4. Germline V CDR1 and CDR2: LGHDT, YNNKEL (reference sequence). The CDR3 loop reads CASSQGLAGGGETQYF. In DNA form, the CDR3 reads TGTGCCAGCAGCCAGGGACTAGCGGGAGGAGGCGAGACCCAGTACTTC.

This clonotype was observed a handful of times. The V gene is TRBV18, the J gene TRBJ1-1; D perhaps matches TRBD1 (6 bases). Germline assignment: CDR1 KGHSH and CDR2 LQKENI. The CDR3 spans 13 residues. The germline V and J ends were trimmed by 5 bases and 7 bases, with 14 bases remaining between them. The CDR3 sequence: CASSTGQSIEAFF. The CDR3 coding sequence is TGTGCCAGCTCAACAGGACAGTCCATTGAAGCTTTCTTT. Full variable domain (rest looked up from reference TRBV18 and TRBJ1-1): NAGVMQNPRHLVRRRGQEARLRCSPMKGHSHVYWYRQLPEEGLKFMVYLQKENIIDESGMPKERFSAEFPKEGPSILRIQQVVRGDSAAYFCASSTGQSIEAFFGQGTRLTVV.

This clonotype occurred many times. CDR3 DNA: TGTGCCAGCAGCTTGTCTGTCAGGGACCCCTACAATGAGCAGTTCTTC. Amino acid sequence: CASSLSVRDPYNEQFF. The chain carries TRBV5-6 and TRBJ2-1, with D perhaps given as TRBD1 or TRBD2 (5 bases each). V lost 1 base and J 2 bases, leaving 13 bases between the germline ends. From germline, CDR1 is SGHDT and CDR2 YYEEEE. The CDR3 sequence is 16 residues long.

Only a few counts were recorded for this clonotype. The chain links TRBV24-1 to TRBJ1-1; no clear D gene. CDR3 length: 13 residues. V was pared by 2 bases and J by 6 bases, with 9 bases between. The germline gives CDR1 KGHDR, CDR2 SFDVKD. The CDR3 is CATSDWREAEAFF. CDR3 bases: TGTGCCACCAGTGATTGGAGGGAGGCTGAAGCTTTCTTT.

This clonotype was counted a few times. In DNA form, the CDR3 reads TGTGCCAGCCGACGTGCCGGGGAGCTGTTTTTT. Protein: CASRRAGELFF. J is TRBJ2-2 and V is TRBV6-6; D gene ambiguous. CDR1 and CDR2 from the germline V gene are MNHNY and SVGAGI (reference sequence). Trimming shortened V by 8 bases and J by 6 bases, and 7 bases separated the two germline ends. This CDR3 has 11 amino acids.

The sample holds many counts of this clonotype. V is TRBV11-2 and J is TRBJ2-7; TRBD2 matches at 8 bases. V trimming: 1 base; J trimming: 2 bases; junction bases outside the gene matches: 7. Germline V gene lookup returns CDR1 SGHAT and CDR2 FQNNGV. The length of the CDR3 is 16 residues. The CDR3 protein is CASSLVPLAGTYEQYF. The CDR3 bases are TGTGCCAGCAGCTTAGTCCCGCTAGCGGGTACCTACGAGCAGTACTTC.

In this sample, this clonotype turned up a few times. This sequence joins TRBV12-3 or TRBV12-4 and TRBJ2-1; 11 bases agree with TRBD2. The ends lost 2 bases at V and 7 bases at J; junction bases unmatched: 7. CDR3 size: 16 residues. The CDR3 DNA is TGTGCCAGCAGTTTATCCTCTAGCGGGGGGCTAAATGAGCAGTTCTTC. Translation: CASSLSSSGGLNEQFF.

The rearrangement uses TRBV14 and TRBJ2-7, with 11 bases aligning to TRBD1. Germline V lookup: CDR1 SGHDN, CDR2 FVKESK. The CDR3 loop spans 16 amino acids. With 4 bases clipped from V and 5 bases from J, the junction kept 10 bases outside the gene matches. The CDR3 here is CASSPRTWTGGHEQYF. DNA for the CDR3: TGTGCCAGCAGCCCCCGAACCTGGACAGGGGGCCACGAGCAGTACTTC.

This clonotype appeared many times. V usage is TRBV6-5 and J usage is TRBJ1-1; perhaps TRBD1 as D (5 bases). Germline V gene data show CDR1 as MNHEY and CDR2 as SVGAGI. This CDR3 spans 15 amino acids. Trimming removed 1 base from V and 5 bases from J, with 14 bases in between. DNA for the CDR3: TGTGCCAGCAGTTACTTAGGGGTAGGGTATACTGAAGCTTTCTTT. Its protein product is CASSYLGVGYTEAFF.

CDR3 residues: CASSTGQLRSDTQYF. CDR3 bases: TGCGCCAGCAGCACGGGACAATTGAGGTCTGATACGCAGTATTTT. The V and J genes are TRBV5-1 and TRBJ2-3; a weak D match, TRBD1 (6 bases). With 4 bases removed from V and 6 bases from J, the gap between germline ends came to 18 bases. CDR3 length equals 15 residues. Germline CDR1 reads SGHRS; CDR2 reads YFSETQ.

The chain has TRBV21-1 and TRBJ1-4; the D call TRBD1 from the table was never checked on the DNA. TRBV21-1 is classified as a pseudogene. The CDR3 has 15 residues. The CDR3 sequence is CASPRQQEWVEKLFF. CDR3 DNA: TGTGCCAGTCCCCGTCAACAGGAATGGGTTGAAAAACTGTTTTTT.

This clonotype appeared a few times. The gene calls are TRBV13 and TRBJ2-1; 10 nucleotides align to TRBD2. CDR1 is PRHDT, CDR2 FYEKMQ, per germline (reference sequence). V shed 5 bases and J 4 bases; nucleotides not matched to a gene: 8. The CDR3 runs 16 residues. The CDR3 DNA is TGTGCCAGCAGCCCGAAAGCGGGAGGGTGGTACAATGAGCAGTTCTTC. The encoded protein is CASSPKAGGWYNEQFF.

A few counts support this clonotype. The chain couples TRBV6-5 to TRBJ2-6; D perhaps matches TRBD1 (5 bases). Germline CDR1 and CDR2: MNHEY and SVGAGI. This CDR3 region has 19 residues. V was pared by 1 base and J by 0 bases, with 16 bases between. In nucleotides, the CDR3 is TGTGCCAGCAGTTACTTCTCCGCAGGGAAGCTCTCTGGGGCCAACGTCCTGACTTTC. This translates into CASSYFSAGKLSGANVLTF.

This clonotype turned up a few times. This sequence joins TRBV7-9 and TRBJ2-1; D call uncertain. CDR1 is SEHNR and CDR2 is FQNEAQ in the germline V gene (reference sequence). The CDR3 consists of 11 residues. Trimming left V 5 bases short and J 5 bases short, with 4 bases between. CDR3 sequence: CASSGNNEQFF. CDR3 coding DNA: TGTGCCAGCAGCGGTAACAATGAGCAGTTCTTC.

In this sample, this clonotype turned up many times. This sequence joins TRBV20-1 and TRBJ2-3; TRBD2 agrees at 7 bases. The CDR3 spans 13 residues. Germline CDR1 reads DFQATT; CDR2 reads SNEGSKA (reference sequence). The V segment lost 6 bases and the J segment 4 bases; nucleotides outside the gene matches: 7. CDR3 loop: CSADGLDADTQYF. CDR3 nucleotide sequence: TGCAGTGCCGATGGACTAGATGCAGATACGCAGTATTTT.

The chain recombines TRBV20-1 with TRBJ2-2, with a weak D call TRBD2 (6 bases). The germline gives CDR1 DFQATT, CDR2 SNEGSKA (reference sequence). This CDR3 is built from 17 residues. V dropped 6 bases and J dropped 6 bases, with 26 bases sitting between them. In DNA form, the CDR3 reads TGCAGTGCGACCGGCTTAGGGATGGGGGGAAGGGCCGGGGAGCTGTTTTTT. Amino acids: CSATGLGMGGRAGELFF.

This clonotype has just a few counts. The gene calls are TRBV13 and TRBJ1-5, with D maybe TRBD1 (5 bases). With 0 bases removed from V and 11 bases from J, the gap between germline ends came to 11 bases. The CDR3 length is 13 residues. CDR1 is PRHDT, CDR2 FYEKMQ, per germline (reference sequence). This chain's CDR3 is CASSLGNRQTQHF. For the CDR3, the DNA is TGTGCCAGCAGCTTAGGGAATCGACAGACCCAGCATTTT.

The rearrangement joins TRBV6-1 to TRBJ2-7; the match to TRBD1 covers 9 bases. The trim removed 6 bases at V and 3 bases at J, leaving 6 bases unmatched. The V gene's germline CDR1 is MNHNS and CDR2 SASEGT. The CDR3 contains 14 residues. CDR3 protein: CASRGTGGGYEQYF. CDR3 nucleotides: TGTGCCAGCAGGGGAACAGGGGGCGGCTACGAGCAGTACTTC.

This clonotype was found a few times. V gene TRBV20-1 combines with J gene TRBJ2-4, with 9 bases fitting TRBD1. The CDR3 extends over 15 amino acids. CDR1 DFQATT and CDR2 SNEGSKA come from the germline V gene (reference sequence). V gave up 5 bases and J gave up 1 base; unmatched junction bases: 6. The CDR3 region is CSAEQGAIAKNIQYF. The CDR3 bases are TGCAGTGCTGAACAGGGGGCGATCGCCAAAAACATTCAGTACTTC.

Only a few counts were recorded for this clonotype. The chain joins TRBV7-9 to TRBJ2-1; 9 bases agree with TRBD2. Trimming removed 3 bases from V and 4 bases from J; junction bases left unmatched: 7. The CDR3 spans 16 residues. Germline CDR1 SEHNR, CDR2 FQNEAQ (reference sequence). For the CDR3, the DNA is TGTGCCAGCAGCTTCCTTCCGGGACTAGCTTACAATGAGCAGTTCTTC. It yields the protein CASSFLPGLAYNEQFF.

The genes are TRBV29-1 and TRBJ1-5; D is unresolved. The CDR3 length is 13 residues. Germline CDR1 and CDR2: SQVTM and ANQGSEA. V was cut by 8 bases and J by 2 bases, with 13 bases left in between. Written as DNA, the CDR3 is TGCAGCCCCTCTTCGGGCGGCAATCAGCCCCAGCATTTT. Translation: CSPSSGGNQPQHF.

This clonotype was seen only a few times. The chain is built from TRBV20-1 and TRBJ2-3; 7 bases are shared with TRBD2. The CDR3 spans 15 residues. CDR1 is DFQATT, CDR2 SNEGSKA, per germline (reference sequence). CDR3 in DNA: TGCAGAAGCCAGCGGGGAGGATTAAACACAGATACGCAGTATTTT. Its translation is CRSQRGGLNTDTQYF.

This clonotype has more than one count but fewer than ten. The V call is TRBV27, the J call TRBJ2-3; 8 nucleotides align to TRBD1. The CDR3 covers 15 residues. Germline V gene sequence: CDR1 MNHEY, CDR2 SMNVEV (reference sequence). The ends lost 3 bases at V and 0 bases at J; junction bases unmatched: 2. CDR3 bases: TGTGCCAGCAGTTTGGACAGGGTTAGCACAGATACGCAGTATTTT. It specifies CASSLDRVSTDTQYF.

The chain recombines TRBV20-1 with TRBJ2-4, with TRBD2 as a possible D gene (5 bases). The CDR3 is 16 amino acids. CDR1 and CDR2 (germline): DFQATT, SNEGSKA (reference sequence). The V end lost 3 bases, the J end lost 1 base, and 16 bases lay between the germline ends. The CDR3 reads CSASDPSGEAKNIQYF. Written as DNA, the CDR3 is TGCAGTGCTAGTGACCCTTCTGGGGAGGCCAAAAACATTCAGTACTTC.

This clonotype was seen ten or more times. The chain uses TRBV6-2 or TRBV6-3 and TRBJ2-7, with D possibly matching TRBD2 (6 bases). CDR1 and CDR2 (germline): MNHEY, SVGEGT. The length of the CDR3 is 12 residues. The germline V and J ends were trimmed by 6 bases and 6 bases, with 12 bases remaining between them. The CDR3 nucleotides read TGTGCCAGCAGCAACGGAGGGTCCGAGCAGTACTTC. This gives the protein CASSNGGSEQYF.

This clonotype was seen a few times. This sequence joins TRBV5-1 and TRBJ2-1, with TRBD2 matching over 12 bases. The CDR3 loop spans 19 amino acids. Germline CDR1 is SGHRS and CDR2 is YFSETQ. After removal of 2 bases from V and 0 bases from J, the junction contained 9 bases not matched to a gene. CDR3 sequence reads: CASSFIGLAGIGSYNEQFF. CDR3 coding DNA: TGCGCCAGCAGCTTCATAGGACTAGCGGGGATCGGCTCCTACAATGAGCAGTTCTTC.

This clonotype was counted at least ten times. This chain connects TRBV20-1 to TRBJ2-7; D might be TRBD2 (5 bases). The ends were cut back, 0 bases at V and 6 bases at J, with 12 bases in the middle. Germline V gives CDR1 DFQATT, CDR2 SNEGSKA (reference sequence). This CDR3 spans 13 amino acids. The CDR3 sequence: CSARDRPTSEQYF. In DNA form, the CDR3 reads TGCAGTGCTAGAGACAGGCCTACTAGCGAGCAGTACTTC.

This clonotype was picked up a small number of times. This chain joins TRBV5-1 and TRBJ2-7; unclear D gene. Trimming shortened V by 5 bases and J by 5 bases, and 20 bases separated the two germline ends. The length of the CDR3 is 15 residues. Germline values: CDR1 SGHRS, CDR2 YFSETQ. CDR3 sequence (DNA): TGCGCCAGCAGTGCACCCTATAGGGAATATGACGAGCAGTACTTC. Protein sequence: CASSAPYREYDEQYF.

This clonotype has a count of ten or more. The chain joins TRBV10-3 to TRBJ2-1, with 11 bases fitting TRBD2. V was pared by 6 bases and J by 2 bases, with 18 bases of the junction left unmatched. The germline CDR1 and CDR2 sequences are ENHRY and SYGVKD. The CDR3 totals 20 residues. The CDR3 region has the DNA TGTGCCATCAGAGGACAGATGAATAAGACTAGCGGGAACCCCTACAATGAGCAGTTCTTC. Its protein product is CAIRGQMNKTSGNPYNEQFF.

The CDR3 DNA follows: TGTGCCAGCAGGTTTAGCGGGACCCTAAGTAGGGATACGCAGTATTTT. This gives the protein CASRFSGTLSRDTQYF. The chain has TRBV27 and TRBJ2-3; 8 bases fit TRBD2. The germline gives CDR1 MNHEY, CDR2 SMNVEV (reference sequence). V lost 6 bases, J lost 6 bases, and 14 bases stayed unmatched. The CDR3 covers 16 residues.

This clonotype was seen only a few times. The chain recombines TRBV12-3 or TRBV12-4 with TRBJ2-1; 11 nucleotides agree with TRBD2. V dropped 4 bases and J dropped 3; count of bases not matched to a gene: 8. The CDR3 covers 17 residues. In nucleotides, the CDR3 is TGTGCCAGCAGTTCGTTAGCGGGAGGGCCGGGCTACAATGAGCAGTTCTTC. Its protein is CASSSLAGGPGYNEQFF.